A single sample is the source of the 23 T cell receptor beta chains below, sequenced in a study of blood T cell repertoires in COVID-19. Sequencing was performed with immunoSEQ multiplex PCR; in TCRdb, only in-frame clones are kept and a portion is missing. The table has over 110,000 clones, around 79% seen once; the top ten hold under 4.5%. The specimen was peripheral blood. These receptors were obtained from a man between 60 and 75 years old with acute or convalescent COVID-19.

This clone was counted a single time. The chain employs TRBV5-6 and TRBJ2-1; D unclear. The CDR3 loop spans 14 amino acids. CDR1 and CDR2 from the germline V gene are SGHDT and YYEEEE. The V end lost 4 bases, the J end lost 7 bases, and 15 bases lay between the germline ends. CDR3 DNA sequence: TGTGCCAGCAGCCCGGTTCCAGGTAGGAATGAGCAGTTCTTC. It yields the protein CASSPVPGRNEQFF.

The chain links TRBV19 to TRBJ1-1; D might be TRBD1 (5 bases). The CDR3 runs 16 residues. V was clipped by 0 bases and J by 2 bases, with 13 bases between them. Per the germline V gene, CDR1 is LNHDA and CDR2 is SQIVND (reference sequence). The CDR3 loop reads CASSIDAGSFNTEAFF. In DNA form, the CDR3 reads TGTGCCAGTAGTATAGATGCAGGGTCTTTTAACACTGAAGCTTTCTTT.

The gene calls are TRBV24-1 and TRBJ2-2, with 9 nucleotides matching TRBD1. V lost 6 bases to trimming and J lost 3 bases; unmatched junction nucleotides: 7. This CDR3 region has 16 residues. The germline V gene encodes CDR1 KGHDR and CDR2 SFDVKD. CDR3 nucleotides: TGTGCCACCAGTAGCAGGGACAGGGCTTACACCGGGGAGCTGTTTTTT. Protein sequence: CATSSRDRAYTGELFF.

The chain combines TRBV6-6 with TRBJ1-1, with D possibly matching TRBD1 (5 bases). The CDR3 has 16 residues. CDR1 is MNHNY and CDR2 is SVGAGI in the germline V gene (reference sequence). V shed 2 bases and J shed 0 bases, with 13 bases lying between them. The CDR3 DNA follows: TGTGCCAGCAGTTACCCGGCGGAGGGGTTGAACACTGAAGCTTTCTTT. Its translation: CASSYPAEGLNTEAFF.

J is TRBJ2-1 and V is TRBV7-3, with D maybe TRBD2 (6 bases). Trimming took off 4 bases at V and 6 bases at J, with 10 bases between the two ends. The CDR3 has 13 residues. From germline, CDR1 is SGHTA and CDR2 FQGTGA. The CDR3 sequence: CASSSPGANEQFF. CDR3 sequence (DNA): TGTGCCAGCAGCTCCCCGGGAGCCAATGAGCAGTTCTTC.

In its sample, this clone was seen once. This chain joins TRBV7-2 and TRBJ1-6; no clear D gene. V gave up 1 base and J gave up 0 bases, with 4 bases separating them. There are 15 residues in the CDR3. Germline V gives CDR1 SGHTA, CDR2 FQGNSA. CDR3 coding DNA: TGTGCCAGCAGCTTAGAGAGCTCCTATAATTCACCCCTCCACTTT. Protein: CASSLESSYNSPLHF.

The V call is TRBV4-3, the J call TRBJ1-4; D ambiguous. Germline assignment: CDR1 LGHNA and CDR2 YSLEER. Trimming cost V 0 bases and J 5 bases, with 16 bases left between them. The CDR3 sequence is 17 residues long. CDR3 amino acids: CASSQDLARRLNEKLFF. The CDR3 nucleotides are TGCGCCAGCAGCCAAGATTTGGCCCGAAGATTAAATGAAAAACTGTTTTTT.

In its sample, this clone was seen once. The J gene is TRBJ2-1, the V gene TRBV14; 7 nucleotides line up with TRBD2. There are 16 residues in the CDR3. Germline V gene data show CDR1 as SGHDN and CDR2 as FVKESK. V trimming: 1 base; J trimming: 4 bases; junction bases outside the gene matches: 7. The CDR3 coding sequence is TGTGCCAGCAGCCAAGGATTGGGCGGGAGTTACAATGAGCAGTTCTTC. As protein: CASSQGLGGSYNEQFF.

The chain combines TRBV11-2 with TRBJ2-5, with D possibly matching TRBD2 (5 bases). The V and J ends lost 0 bases and 1 base respectively, with 12 bases between them. CDR1 SGHAT and CDR2 FQNNGV come from the germline V gene. CDR3 length: 16 amino acids. CDR3 nucleotides: TGTGCCAGCAGCTTAGATTGGGAGACTACCCAAGAGACCCAGTACTTC. It codes for CASSLDWETTQETQYF.

The chain recombines TRBV6-1 with TRBJ1-2; D possibly corresponds to TRBD1 (6 bases). V lost 10 bases to trimming and J lost 7 bases, with 16 bases between them. This CDR3 contains 12 residues. Germline assignment: CDR1 MNHNS and CDR2 SASEGT. The CDR3 DNA is TGTGCCACCCTTGGGGGACATCCTGGCTACACCTTC. Protein sequence: CATLGGHPGYTF.

The chain links TRBV6-5 to TRBJ2-3; D call uncertain. The ends were cut back, 3 bases at V and 5 bases at J, with 9 bases in the middle. The CDR3 totals 13 residues. CDR1 and CDR2 from the germline V gene are MNHEY and SVGAGI. CDR3 in amino acids: CASSYFGQDTQYF. CDR3 coding DNA: TGTGCCAGCAGTTATTTTGGCCAAGATACGCAGTATTTT.

This chain links TRBV4-1 with TRBJ2-5; tentatively, D is TRBD2 (5 bases). Looked up from germline, CDR1 is MGHRA and CDR2 is YSYEKL. This CDR3 contains 16 residues. The V end lost 0 bases, the J end lost 1 base, and 12 bases lay between the germline ends. CDR3 protein: CASSQDHSSSQETQYF. The CDR3, as DNA: TGCGCCAGCAGCCAAGATCATTCTAGCAGCCAAGAGACCCAGTACTTC.

V gene TRBV7-9 combines with J gene TRBJ2-1, with TRBD1 as a possible D gene (5 bases). CDR3 size: 16 residues. V lost 0 bases and J lost 5, with 14 bases in between. Germline lookup yields CDR1 SEHNR and CDR2 FQNEAQ (reference sequence). CDR3 protein: CASSLAPLTANNEQFF. Written as DNA, the CDR3 is TGTGCCAGCAGCTTAGCCCCGCTGACAGCTAACAATGAGCAGTTCTTC. The full variable domain, with the rest looked up from reference TRBV7-9 and TRBJ2-1, is DTGVSQNPRHKITKRGQNVTFRCDPISEHNRLYWYRQTLGQGPEFLTYFQNEAQLEKSRLLSDRFSAERPKGSFSTLEIQRTEQGDSAMYLCASSLAPLTANNEQFFGPGTRLTVL.

This chain links TRBV7-8 with TRBJ2-5; weak D call: TRBD2 (5 bases). The CDR3 sequence is 15 residues long. Germline CDR1 is SGHVS and CDR2 is FQNEAQ. V lost 1 base, J lost 4 bases, and 13 bases lay in between. The CDR3 DNA reads as TGTGCCAGCAGCTTAGTCCTAGCTCGGGGAGAGACCCAGTACTTC. Its protein is CASSLVLARGETQYF.

DNA for the CDR3: TGCGCCAGCAGCTTGGACAACTCTGGAAACACCATATATTTT. Its protein is CASSLDNSGNTIYF. V is TRBV5-1 and J is TRBJ1-3; D not certain. Germline V CDR1 and CDR2: SGHRS, YFSETQ. Trimming took off 0 bases at V and 0 bases at J, with 4 bases between the two ends. The CDR3 spans 14 residues.

The J gene is TRBJ1-1, the V gene TRBV27; 7 positions agree with TRBD1. Losses at the gene ends were 8 bases for V and 4 bases for J; bases not matched to a gene: 10. The CDR3 spans 14 residues. CDR1 MNHEY and CDR2 SMNVEV come from the germline V gene (reference sequence). CDR3 sequence: CASLRTGLSTEAFF. The CDR3 DNA follows: TGTGCCAGCTTACGGACAGGTCTGAGCACTGAAGCTTTCTTT.

The genes are TRBV11-2 and TRBJ1-6, with D possibly TRBD1 on 5 matching bases. Trimming left V 0 bases short and J 7 bases short, with 10 bases between. CDR1 is SGHAT and CDR2 is FQNNGV in the germline V gene. The CDR3 runs 15 residues. The chain's CDR3 is CASSLDQGWNSPLHF. The CDR3 DNA follows: TGTGCCAGCAGCTTAGATCAGGGTTGGAATTCACCCCTCCACTTT.

This clone was detected only once. This rearrangement joins TRBV5-4 to TRBJ2-7, with D perhaps matching TRBD1 (5 bases). V was shortened by 2 bases and J by 0 bases, with 12 bases between the two germline ends. CDR3 length: 15 amino acids. Germline CDR1 reads SGHNT; CDR2 reads YYREEE (reference sequence). In DNA, the CDR3 is TGTGCCAGCAGCTTAGGGGCAGAGAGCTCCTACGAGCAGTACTTC. Translating it yields CASSLGAESSYEQYF. Complete variable domain (other parts from reference TRBV5-4 and TRBJ2-7): ETGVTQSPTHLIKTRGQQVTLRCSSQSGHNTVSWYQQALGQGPQFIFQYYREEENGRGNFPPRFSGLQFPNYSSELNVNALELDDSALYLCASSLGAESSYEQYFGPGTRLTVT.

This clone has a handful of counts. V is TRBV7-2 and J is TRBJ2-6; 7 nucleotides line up with TRBD1. The CDR3 runs to 16 residues. V was clipped by 11 bases and J by 1 base; unmatched bases: 11. Germline V lookup: CDR1 SGHTA, CDR2 FQGNSA. The CDR3 sequence is CAELKGAYSGANVLTF. As DNA, the CDR3 is TGTGCCGAGCTCAAGGGGGCCTATTCTGGGGCCAACGTCCTGACTTTC. The full variable domain, completed using reference TRBV7-2 and TRBJ2-6, is GAGVSQSPSNKVTEKGKDVELRCDPISGHTALYWYRQSLGQGLEFLIYFQGNSAPDKSGLPSDRFSAERTGGSVSTLTIQRTQQEDSAVYLCAELKGAYSGANVLTFGAGSRLTVL.

This clone has just a few counts. This chain uses TRBV5-1 with TRBJ2-1, with a tentative D call TRBD1 (5 bases). This CDR3 region has 15 residues. V was pared by 0 bases and J by 4 bases, with 11 bases between. CDR1 is SGHRS and CDR2 is YFSETQ in the germline V gene. The CDR3 region is CASSLDRTSYNEQFF. CDR3 nucleotide sequence: TGCGCCAGCAGCTTGGACCGGACATCTTACAATGAGCAGTTCTTC.

This CDR3 is CASSLNEGETQYF. The CDR3 region has the DNA TGTGCCAGCAGCTTGAATGAGGGAGAGACCCAGTACTTC. The gene calls are TRBV7-9 and TRBJ2-5; a weak D match, TRBD2 (5 bases). V shed 3 bases and J shed 4 bases, with 9 bases lying between them. Looked up from germline, CDR1 is SEHNR and CDR2 is FQNEAQ (reference sequence). The CDR3 is 13 residues long.

This clone was counted between two and nine times. The genes are TRBV10-3 and TRBJ2-1; D might be TRBD1 (5 bases). The CDR3 totals 12 residues. V dropped 7 bases and J dropped 6 bases, with 10 bases sitting between them. Germline CDR1 ENHRY, CDR2 SYGVKD. CDR3: CAIIGEGNEQFF. The CDR3 bases are TGTGCCATCATAGGGGAAGGCAATGAGCAGTTCTTC.

This clone was seen more than once but under ten times. J is TRBJ2-4 and V is TRBV2; unclear D gene. There are 14 residues in the CDR3. Trimming took 7 bases from V and 3 from J, leaving 13 bases between them. Germline V gene sequence: CDR1 SNHLY, CDR2 FYNNEI. This chain's CDR3 is CASIFDAVKNIQYF. In DNA form, the CDR3 reads TGTGCCAGCATTTTTGATGCGGTCAAAAACATTCAGTACTTC.